This T cell receptor (beta chain) was captured in a study of shared clonotypes between healthy human individuals. Notes on the study in general: Only blood was sampled, and tissue TCR repertoires likely differ from blood ones. The low donor count limited represented genetic and exposure-history diversity. Rarefaction analysis demonstrated incomplete sorted-subset sequencing notwithstanding large depth.

The CDR3 is made up of 11 amino acids. V gave up 4 bases and J gave up 9 bases, with 7 bases separating them. CDR1 is SNHLY, CDR2 FYNNEI, per germline. With respect to this clone: Antigen: not known.

CD8 cells classed as naive were CD45RO-negative and positively selected for CCR7, excluding terminally differentiated effector memory CD45RA+ cells. Replicate PCRs from sorted subsets contained roughly 200 ng DNA, which is some 30,000 T cell genomes. Only in-frame clones appear in the TCRdb table, and some are missing; sequencing was by immunoSEQ multiplex PCR. This sample has around 2.1 million clones, with about 93% found just once. Sequenced: naive CD8+ T cells from PBMCs. J is TRBJ2-1 and V is TRBV2; no reliable D call. The receptor was isolated from a man between 18 and 35 years old in good health. Some clones in this sample may be carry-over from other donors' samples. CDR3 nucleotides: TGTGCCAGCAGTGCTAGAACTGAGCAGTTCTTC. Amino acid sequence: CASSARTEQFF.